The entry that follows covers one T cell receptor (beta chain) sequence. In the authors' methods: Reference gene primer amplification gave nucleated cell count estimates. Using immunoSEQ multiplex PCR, the repertoire was profiled, and TCRdb retains in-frame clones only, with some absent. That table supplies the V and J calls and clone size; D and trimming were determined from the DNA. The sample consists of about 280,000 clones, over 75% of them appearing once. V was pared by 7 bases and J by 0 bases, with 9 bases of the junction left unmatched. The CDR3 has 15 residues. Germline V lookup: CDR1 MDHEN, CDR2 SYDVKM. The data were obtained in a study of blood T cell repertoires in COVID-19. In the study overall: The study drew acute and convalescent COVID-19 samples from the United States, Italy and Spain. In each case, the material was cDNA or gDNA derived from T cells, B-cell-depleted T cells, or PBMCs.

This receptor was identified in a human donor in a cohort sampled during active COVID-19. Sequencing input: peripheral blood. The J gene is TRBJ2-7, the V gene TRBV28, with TRBD1 matching over 7 bases. CDR3 sequence: CASIPGQSSSYEQYF. CDR3 nucleotides: TGTGCCAGCATCCCGGGACAGTCAAGCTCCTACGAGCAGTACTTC.